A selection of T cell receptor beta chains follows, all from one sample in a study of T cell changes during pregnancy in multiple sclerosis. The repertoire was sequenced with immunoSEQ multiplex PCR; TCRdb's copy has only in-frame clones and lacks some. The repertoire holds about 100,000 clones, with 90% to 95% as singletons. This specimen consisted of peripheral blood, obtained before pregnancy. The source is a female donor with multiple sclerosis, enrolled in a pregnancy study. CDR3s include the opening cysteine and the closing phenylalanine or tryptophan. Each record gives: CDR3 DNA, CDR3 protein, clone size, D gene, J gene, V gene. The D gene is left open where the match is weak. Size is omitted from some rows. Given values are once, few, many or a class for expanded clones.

TGTGCCAGCTCACCACGGACTAGCGGGAGGGCCGAAAGCACAGATACGCAGTATTTT CASSPRTSGRAESTDTQYF . TRBD2 TRBJ2-3 TRBV18
TGCGCCAGCAGCCCCGGGACTGCGATTTCCTACGAGCAGTACTTC CASSPGTAISYEQYF . . TRBJ2-7 TRBV4-3
TGTGCCAGCAGTGAGGCAGGGGCTGGAAACACCATATATTTT CASSEAGAGNTIYF . . TRBJ1-3 TRBV25-1
TGCGCCAGCAGTGTGAGGGGGCTGGAAAGCACAGATACGCAGTATTTT CASSVRGLESTDTQYF . TRBD1 TRBJ2-3 TRBV5-1
TGTGCCAGCAGCTTAAAAGGGGGCAACTATGGCTACACCTTC CASSLKGGNYGYTF . TRBD1 TRBJ1-2 TRBV7-9
TGTGCCAGCAGTCGCGGGACTTTCTACGAGCAGTACTTC CASSRGTFYEQYF . . TRBJ2-7 TRBV27
TGTGCCAGCACCCCCCGCGGGACTAGCGCAATCTACACAGATACGCAGTATTTT CASTPRGTSAIYTDTQYF . TRBD2 TRBJ2-3 TRBV2
TGTGCCAGCAGCACCAGTCCCGGGACAGGGGACAATGAGCAGTTCTTC CASSTSPGTGDNEQFF . TRBD1 TRBJ2-1 TRBV13
TGTGCCAGTAGCCCCCTGGGGGCCTTTAGCAATGAGCAGTTCTTC CASSPLGAFSNEQFF . . TRBJ2-1 TRBV19
TGCGCCAGCCGGGACAGGGACCGGGATACGCAGTATTTT CASRDRDRDTQYF . TRBD1 TRBJ2-3 TRBV10-2
TGCGCCAGCAGCCAGGTTCCAGCGGGAAACACCGGGGAGCTGTTTTTT CASSQVPAGNTGELFF . TRBD2 TRBJ2-2 TRBV4-1
TGTGCCAGCAGCGTAGATCCCCCAGGGGCGCAGATCACTGAAGCTTTCTTT CASSVDPPGAQITEAFF . . TRBJ1-1 TRBV9
TGCGCCAGCAGCCAAGTTAGCGGGACCCAGGAAGAGCAGTACTTC CASSQVSGTQEEQYF . TRBD2 TRBJ2-7 TRBV4-1
TGTGCCAGCAGCCCGGGACAGCCATGGGGTGAGCAGTTCTTC CASSPGQPWGEQFF . TRBD1 TRBJ2-1 TRBV7-2
TGTGCCAGCAGCGCCCTTGGGGGAGCGGGGGGCGGCTACACCTTC CASSALGGAGGGYTF . . TRBJ1-2 TRBV9
TGTGCCAGTAGTACCCGGACTAGCGGTACGAACACCGGGGAGCTGTTTTTT CASSTRTSGTNTGELFF . TRBD2 TRBJ2-2 TRBV19
TGTGCCAGTAGTGTCGCGGACAGCTACAATCAGCCCCAGCATTTT CASSVADSYNQPQHF . . TRBJ1-5 TRBV19
TGTGCCAGCAGTTTCGACAGATCGTATGGCTACACCTTC CASSFDRSYGYTF . . TRBJ1-2 TRBV27
TGCGCCAGCAGCTCGATCGGGACAGGGGGGGAAGCTAATGAAAAACTGTTTTTT CASSSIGTGGEANEKLFF . TRBD1 TRBJ1-4 TRBV5-1
TGCGCCAGCAGCCAAGAGCGACAGGGGGCATGGGACACTGAAGCTTTCTTT CASSQERQGAWDTEAFF . TRBD1 TRBJ1-1 TRBV4-3
TGTGCCAGTACAGCAGGGGCTGGGTACGAGCAGTACTTC CASTAGAGYEQYF . . TRBJ2-7 TRBV19
TGTGCCAGTGCTCTCGGACAGGGTTGGACCGGGGAGCTGTTTTTT CASALGQGWTGELFF . TRBD1 TRBJ2-2 TRBV19
TGTGCCAGCAGTGAATACCCGGGAGTCTACGAGCAGTACTTC CASSEYPGVYEQYF . . TRBJ2-7 TRBV2
TGTGCCAGCAGCTGGCTTGAGACCCAGTACTTC CASSWLETQYF . . TRBJ2-5 TRBV13
TGTGCCTGGACAACAGGCAGCAATGAGCAGTTCTTC CAWTTGSNEQFF once . TRBJ2-1 TRBV30
TGTGCCAGCAGCCAGGTCGGGATCTCGGGGTACAATGAGCAGTTCTTC CASSQVGISGYNEQFF . . TRBJ2-1 TRBV4-2
TGTGCCAGCAGTCCGCCGGGACAGGAGGTACGGCAGTACTTC CASSPPGQEVRQYF . TRBD1 TRBJ2-7 TRBV6-6
TGTGCCAGTAGTCCGGTGAATCAGCCCCAGCATTTT CASSPVNQPQHF . . TRBJ1-5 TRBV19
TGTGCCACCAGCAGAGTGTCGGGGTCCAATCAGCCCCAGCATTTT CATSRVSGSNQPQHF . . TRBJ1-5 TRBV15
TGTGCCAGCAGCCACGGATCACCCGGGACACCGAATACCCTCGAGCAGTACTTC CASSHGSPGTPNTLEQYF . . TRBJ2-7 TRBV11-3
TGTGCCAGCAGTTATCGCGGGGCTCAGGGCACTGAAGCTTTCTTT CASSYRGAQGTEAFF . . TRBJ1-1 TRBV6-5
TGTGCCAGTAGTACAACCGGGACAGCGTACAATCAGCCCCAGCATTTT CASSTTGTAYNQPQHF . TRBD1 TRBJ1-5 TRBV19
TGTGCCAGCAGTGAAGATACGGGAACCACCTACAATGAGCAGTTCTTC CASSEDTGTTYNEQFF . . TRBJ2-1 TRBV6-1
TGTGCCAGCAGCTTGGTTTCAGGGTATGAGCAGTTCTTC CASSLVSGYEQFF . . TRBJ2-1 TRBV5-6
TGTGCCAGCAGTTTAACTAGGGCCGTTAGCACAGATACGCAGTATTTT CASSLTRAVSTDTQYF . . TRBJ2-3 TRBV28
TGTGCCAGCAGTGAAGCGCAGGGGTTAAGGGCCGGGGAGCTGTTTTTT CASSEAQGLRAGELFF . . TRBJ2-2 TRBV6-1
TGCGCCAGCAGCCGTACTACCGGGACAGGGGGCGCCTACGAGCAGTACTTC CASSRTTGTGGAYEQYF . TRBD1 TRBJ2-7 TRBV5-1
TGTGCCAGCAGTGAAGCGGCACAGAGCACCGGGGAGCTGTTTTTT CASSEAAQSTGELFF once . TRBJ2-2 TRBV2
TGTGCCAGCAGGGGACTAAGGTCAGAGACCCAGTACTTC CASRGLRSETQYF . TRBD2 TRBJ2-5 TRBV2
TGTGCCAGCAGGAGAGGGCTAGCGGAATCCTACGAGCAGTACTTC CASRRGLAESYEQYF . TRBD2 TRBJ2-7 TRBV2
TGTGCCAGCAGCTCGGAGGGTCTGGCTTACGAGCAGTACTTC CASSSEGLAYEQYF . . TRBJ2-7 TRBV13
TGTGCCAGCAGGAAGACAGGGATGAATCAGCCCCAGCATTTT CASRKTGMNQPQHF . TRBD1 TRBJ1-5 TRBV27
TGTGCCAGCAGCTCCGGGGGAAGCGCCTACGAGCAGTACTTC CASSSGGSAYEQYF . . TRBJ2-7 TRBV5-6
TGTGCCAGCACTCTGGACAGGGCCTCTGGAAACACCATATATTTT CASTLDRASGNTIYF . TRBD1 TRBJ1-3 TRBV6-1
TGTGCCAGCAGCCCAACCTCAGTGGTGGAGTCGGCTAGCGGTAACACCGGGGAGCTGTTTTTT CASSPTSVVESASGNTGELFF . TRBD2 TRBJ2-2 TRBV9
TGTGCCAGCAGCTCGGGGACAGGGAGCAATCAGCCCCAGCATTTT CASSSGTGSNQPQHF once TRBD1 TRBJ1-5 TRBV11-2
TGTGCCAGCAGCTTAGGTCAGGGGAGTTTGGCCGGGGAGCTGTTTTTT CASSLGQGSLAGELFF . . TRBJ2-2 TRBV11-2
TGCGCCAGCAGCCAAGGGACTAGCCCCTACAATGAGCAGTTCTTC CASSQGTSPYNEQFF once TRBD2 TRBJ2-1 TRBV4-3
TGTGCCAGCAGCTTAGGAGAGAATAGCGTCTACAATGAGCAGTTCTTC CASSLGENSVYNEQFF . . TRBJ2-1 TRBV11-2